These 24 T cell receptor beta chains share one sample of origin, sequenced in a study of CXCR3-negative and CXCR3-positive naive CD8 T cells. Study-level results: CXCR3-positive naive cells had TRB CDR3s that were more hydrophobic than CXCR3-negative naive cells had.

The antigens these receptors bind are not known. In preparing the TRB cDNA libraries, 5' RACE with UMI labels was used. From its re-call of the 5' RACE reads, TCRdb lists each CDR3 protein once, without DNA. This repertoire comprises 85,000 to 120,000 distinct CDR3 sequences; its ten largest clones make up roughly 0.4%. The sequencing input was naive CXCR3+ CD8+ T cells from blood. This sample's subset: CD45RO-CCR7+CD27+CD95- naive CD8+ T cells expressing CXCR3 (TNR3+). These receptors came from a human donor in good health. Some clones in this sample may be carry-over from other donors' samples.

This rearrangement joins TRBV13 to TRBJ2-1; TCRdb outputs TRBD2, but without DNA this stays unchecked. Per the germline V gene, CDR1 is PRHDT and CDR2 is FYEKMQ (reference sequence). The CDR3 sequence is 16 residues long. The CDR3 loop reads CASSTLAGGSYNEQFF.

The chain recombines TRBV3-1 with TRBJ2-7; absent DNA, TCRdb's TRBD1 call cannot be checked. The length of the CDR3 is 16 residues. Looked up from germline, CDR1 is LGHDT and CDR2 is YNNKEL (reference sequence). The CDR3 region is CASSQASGQKPYEQYF.

This sequence joins TRBV29-1 and TRBJ2-1; absent DNA, TCRdb's TRBD2 call cannot be checked. Germline CDR1 and CDR2: SQVTM and ANQGSEA. The CDR3 has 13 amino acids. This CDR3 reads CTARGRADHEQFF.

The rearrangement links TRBV4-1 to TRBJ2-1; TCRdb lists TRBD2, though no DNA is available to test this call. The CDR3 extends over 18 amino acids. Germline V gene data show CDR1 as MGHRA and CDR2 as YSYEKL. CDR3 loop: CASSRTGFGTSGENEQFF.

The chain recombines TRBV2 with TRBJ2-7; the D gene TCRdb calls, TRBD2, cannot be checked with no DNA. This CDR3 comprises 13 residues. Germline CDR1 reads SNHLY; CDR2 reads FYNNEI. This chain's CDR3 is CASRAGESYEQYF.

The chain joins TRBV2 to TRBJ2-3; the D call from TCRdb, TRBD2, cannot be confirmed without DNA. The CDR3 contains 13 residues. Germline CDR1 SNHLY, CDR2 FYNNEI. CDR3 region: CASALAPGDTQYF.

The V and J genes are TRBV15 and TRBJ2-7. CDR3 size: 14 residues. Germline CDR1 reads LNHNV; CDR2 reads YYDKDF (reference sequence). Here the CDR3 reads CATSRDPDSYEQYF.

The J gene is TRBJ1-6, the V gene TRBV14; lacking DNA, the TRBD1 call made by TCRdb goes unchecked. The CDR3 is 15 amino acids. CDR1 SGHDN and CDR2 FVKESK come from the germline V gene. The CDR3 here is CASSQHTGGGSPLHF.

The genes are TRBV5-5 and TRBJ2-3; TCRdb gives TRBD1 as the D gene, but with no DNA this cannot be confirmed. This CDR3 comprises 16 residues. Germline CDR1 reads SGHKS; CDR2 reads YYEKEE (reference sequence). CDR3 amino acids: CASSPQGGLVTDTQYF.

V usage is TRBV16 and J usage is TRBJ1-1; TCRdb returns TRBD1, unconfirmable since there is no DNA. This CDR3 has 11 residues. CDR1 and CDR2 (germline): KGHSY, FQNENV. CDR3 region: CASSQSRDDFF.

The rearrangement joins TRBV5-4 to TRBJ2-2. This CDR3 has 14 amino acids. Per germline, CDR1 SGHNT and CDR2 YYREEE (reference sequence). The CDR3 region is CASSVGLDTGELFF.

The chain carries TRBV2 and TRBJ2-1; TCRdb's D gene call, TRBD1, goes unchecked for lack of DNA. Germline V gene lookup returns CDR1 SNHLY and CDR2 FYNNEI. The CDR3 runs to 17 residues. CDR3 sequence: CASSEADVRGNYNEQFF.

This chain joins TRBV16 and TRBJ1-5; the TCRdb D gene call, TRBD1, has no DNA to confirm it. Germline values: CDR1 KGHSY, CDR2 FQNENV. The CDR3 consists of 17 residues. CDR3 region: CASSHSGTGVRNQPQHF.

This chain connects TRBV5-6 to TRBJ2-7; TCRdb reports TRBD2, a call that lacks DNA to check it against. CDR1 and CDR2 (germline): SGHDT, YYEEEE. The CDR3 covers 14 residues. CDR3 amino acids: CASIGPSETYEQYF.

The chain recombines TRBV20-1 with TRBJ2-7; TCRdb selects TRBD2, and the lack of DNA leaves this call unchecked. The CDR3 has 15 residues. Germline-derived CDR1 and CDR2 are DFQATT and SNEGSKA (reference sequence). CDR3 loop: CSARDPASGDYEQYF.

The rearrangement links TRBV29-1 to TRBJ2-1; there is no DNA to check the TCRdb D call of TRBD2. The CDR3 runs 16 residues. Germline V gene sequence: CDR1 SQVTM, CDR2 ANQGSEA. The chain's CDR3 is CSVEGGLAGGDNEQFF.

The gene calls are TRBV5-4 and TRBJ2-7; TCRdb's D call, TRBD2, is unchecked because there is no DNA. The CDR3 consists of 15 residues. Germline CDR1 and CDR2: SGHNT and YYREEE (reference sequence). The CDR3 reads CASSLRLAEEGEQYF.

The V call is TRBV29-1, the J call TRBJ2-1. The CDR3 has 13 amino acids. The germline CDR1 and CDR2 sequences are SQVTM and ANQGSEA. CDR3 protein: CSVVYYLYNEQFF.

The chain carries TRBV5-1 and TRBJ2-2; TCRdb names TRBD2, which stays unverified in the absence of DNA. The CDR3 sequence is 15 residues long. The germline V gene encodes CDR1 SGHRS and CDR2 YFSETQ. CDR3 in amino acids: CASSPSWGNTGELFF.

This chain connects TRBV6-5 to TRBJ1-4. Germline lookup yields CDR1 MNHEY and CDR2 SVGAGI. This CDR3 has 13 amino acids. This chain's CDR3 is CASSYGVREKLFF.

The chain has TRBV2 and TRBJ2-4. CDR3 length equals 16 residues. CDR1 is SNHLY and CDR2 is FYNNEI in the germline V gene. CDR3 in amino acids: CASSVRGISAKNIQYF.

V and J are TRBV21-1 and TRBJ2-1; the D call from TCRdb, TRBD1, cannot be confirmed without DNA. TRBV21-1 counts as a pseudogene. The CDR3 has 17 amino acids. CDR3 loop: CASSKWDPPLDNNEQFF.

CDR3 region: CASSLEAGGYNEQFF. The V and J genes are TRBV5-1 and TRBJ2-1; TCRdb outputs TRBD2, but without DNA this stays unchecked. The CDR3 totals 15 residues. Germline V gene sequence: CDR1 SGHRS, CDR2 YFSETQ.

The genes are TRBV10-3 and TRBJ2-1; TCRdb reports TRBD1, a call that lacks DNA to check it against. The CDR3 contains 13 residues. Germline CDR1 is ENHRY and CDR2 is SYGVKD. Here the CDR3 reads CATARDRFNEQFF.